The 23 T cell receptor beta chains below come from one sample, sequenced in a study of blood T cell repertoires in COVID-19. Data came from immunoSEQ multiplex PCR; TCRdb stores just in-frame clones and leaves some out. The repertoire holds some 120,000 clones, roughly nine tenths seen once, with approximately 4.6% in the top ten. The sample consisted of peripheral blood. The receptors derive from a man in his sixties with COVID-19, enrolled during active disease.

The V gene is TRBV6-5, the J gene TRBJ2-7, with 8 bases fitting TRBD2. This CDR3 region has 14 residues. Germline CDR1 MNHEY, CDR2 SVGAGI. Losses at the gene ends were 6 bases for V and 2 bases for J; bases not matched to a gene: 6. CDR3 coding DNA: TGTGCCAGCAGGTGGGCGGGAGGACCCTACGAGCAGTACTTC. This sequence encodes CASRWAGGPYEQYF.

The chain employs TRBV19 and TRBJ2-1; possible D gene TRBD2, 5 bases. Germline values: CDR1 LNHDA, CDR2 SQIVND (reference sequence). The V gene lost 6 bases and the J gene lost 3 bases, with 21 bases spanning the gap. The CDR3 loop spans 17 amino acids. In DNA, the CDR3 is TGTGCCAGTAGCAGAGGGCCGGGCCGGGCGGACTACAATGAGCAGTTCTTC. It translates to CASSRGPGRADYNEQFF.

CDR3 amino acids: CASSQDRYGYGYTF. Written as DNA, the CDR3 is TGCGCCAGCAGCCAAGATCGATACGGCTATGGCTACACCTTC. V and J are TRBV4-1 and TRBJ1-2; D gene unclear. Germline V lookup: CDR1 MGHRA, CDR2 YSYEKL. The CDR3 length is 14 residues. V was shortened by 0 bases and J by 4 bases, with 9 bases between the two germline ends.

In DNA form, the CDR3 reads TGTGCCAGCACCCAAAGGGGAAGACACGTCTCTCACTACGAGCAGTACTTC. Translation gives CASTQRGRHVSHYEQYF. The V call is TRBV21-1, the J call TRBJ2-7; the D call in the table, TRBD1, was not verified against the DNA. TRBV21-1 is designated a pseudogene. CDR3 length equals 17 residues.

In its sample, this clone was seen a few times. The V and J genes are TRBV7-2 and TRBJ2-1; D is undetermined. V lost 5 bases to trimming and J lost 7 bases, with 6 bases between them. The germline gives CDR1 SGHTA, CDR2 FQGNSA. This CDR3 spans 11 amino acids. The CDR3 bases are TGTGCCAGCAGCCCCGTAAATGAGCAGTTCTTC. As protein: CASSPVNEQFF.

The chain employs TRBV4-1 and TRBJ2-5; D is uncertain. The CDR3 loop spans 14 amino acids. V was trimmed by 1 base and J by 3 bases, leaving 9 bases between them. The germline V gene has CDR1 MGHRA and CDR2 YSYEKL. CDR3 in amino acids: CASSQGNTEETQYF. The DNA for the CDR3 is TGCGCCAGCAGCCAAGGTAACACCGAAGAGACCCAGTACTTC.

The CDR3: CASSVGGGSGANVLTF. DNA of the CDR3: TGTGCCAGCAGCGTAGGAGGTGGCTCTGGGGCCAACGTCCTGACTTTC. The V gene is TRBV9, the J gene TRBJ2-6; D unclear. V was clipped by 0 bases and J by 0 bases, with 7 bases between them. In germline, CDR1 is SGDLS, CDR2 YYNGEE. This CDR3 contains 16 residues.

CDR3 in amino acids: CASSPRLASLFQFF. The CDR3 DNA reads TGTGCCAGCAGTCCCCGACTAGCTTCGCTATTTCAGTTCTTC. The chain links TRBV27 to TRBJ2-1, with 7 bases fitting TRBD2. CDR1 is MNHEY and CDR2 is SMNVEV in the germline V gene (reference sequence). This CDR3 has 14 residues. The J segment lost 13 bases and the V segment lost 5 bases, leaving 14 bases of the junction unmatched.

V is TRBV6-5 and J is TRBJ2-1; TRBD2 might be the D (6 bases). This CDR3 has 11 amino acids. The ends were cut back, 10 bases at V and 10 bases at J, with 14 bases in the middle. Germline V gives CDR1 MNHEY, CDR2 SVGAGI. The CDR3 DNA is TGTGCCACTCAGACACGGGGGGAGCAGTTCTTC. Translated, it gives CATQTRGEQFF.

This chain links TRBV29-1 with TRBJ2-5; 10 nucleotides agree with TRBD1. Trimming removed 7 bases from V and 3 bases from J; junction bases left unmatched: 2. The germline CDR1 and CDR2 sequences are SQVTM and ANQGSEA. CDR3 length: 12 residues. The CDR3 coding sequence is TGCAGCGGCGGACAGGGGGAAGAGACCCAGTACTTC. Its translation is CSGGQGEETQYF.

V and J are TRBV5-5 and TRBJ2-7, with D possibly matching TRBD1 (6 bases). The ends were cut back, 0 bases at V and 1 base at J, with 8 bases in the middle. Germline values: CDR1 SGHKS, CDR2 YYEKEE (reference sequence). This CDR3 contains 14 residues. CDR3 region: CASSLVDSSYEQYF. The CDR3, as DNA: TGTGCCAGCAGCTTGGTGGACAGTTCCTACGAGCAGTACTTC.

The V call is TRBV25-1, the J call TRBJ1-2, with 7 nucleotides matching TRBD1. The CDR3 length is 14 residues. Germline assignment: CDR1 MGHDK and CDR2 SYGVNS. V lost 3 bases and J lost 7; bases outside the gene matches: 8. CDR3 DNA sequence: TGTGCCAGCAGTGATCGCACAGGGGTGGCTGGCTACACCTTC. Residues: CASSDRTGVAGYTF.

V gene TRBV28 combines with J gene TRBJ2-7; 7 bases are shared with TRBD2. This CDR3 is 15 amino acids long. Germline V gene lookup returns CDR1 MDHEN and CDR2 SYDVKM. V was pared by 3 bases and J by 7 bases, with 12 bases of the junction left unmatched. The CDR3 region has the DNA TGTGCCAGCAGTTTGGGCGGGAGTATTACACGAGAGCAGTACTTC. Its translation: CASSLGGSITREQYF.

V and J are TRBV28 and TRBJ1-1; D is unclear. CDR3 length: 14 residues. Germline assignment: CDR1 MDHEN and CDR2 SYDVKM. V shed 7 bases and J shed 1 base, with 13 bases lying between them. The CDR3 reads CASIWGSGNTEAFF. The CDR3 DNA sequence: TGTGCCAGCATCTGGGGTAGCGGGAACACTGAAGCTTTCTTT.

The chain is built from TRBV9 and TRBJ2-2, with D maybe TRBD2 (7 bases). Germline V gene sequence: CDR1 SGDLS, CDR2 YYNGEE. This CDR3 is 17 amino acids long. V dropped 5 bases and J dropped 5 bases, with 22 bases sitting between them. Written as DNA, the CDR3 is TGTGCCAGCAGTGGGGGCGGGGGCCCCTTAGGTACCGGGGAGCTGTTTTTT. Amino acid sequence: CASSGGGGPLGTGELFF.

The V and J genes are TRBV4-3 and TRBJ2-1, with 8 bases aligning to TRBD1. The CDR3 extends over 15 amino acids. Germline trimming cut 3 bases from V and 7 bases from J; bases unmatched to any gene: 8. Germline V lookup: CDR1 LGHNA, CDR2 YSLEER. In nucleotides, the CDR3 is TGCGCCAGCAGCCACCTGACAGGGGTAAGAAATGAGCAGTTCTTC. Protein product: CASSHLTGVRNEQFF.

This chain connects TRBV7-2 to TRBJ1-2; 8 positions match TRBD1. The J segment lost 6 bases and the V segment lost 3 bases, leaving 3 bases of the junction unmatched. Germline V gene lookup returns CDR1 SGHTA and CDR2 FQGNSA. The CDR3 contains 13 residues. The CDR3 protein is CASSFSGGDGYTF. The CDR3 DNA is TGTGCCAGCAGCTTTTCAGGGGGCGATGGCTACACCTTC.

The V gene is TRBV4-1, the J gene TRBJ1-5, with a possible D match to TRBD1 (5 bases). Trimming took off 3 bases at V and 0 bases at J, with 12 bases between the two ends. Germline lookup yields CDR1 MGHRA and CDR2 YSYEKL. The CDR3 sequence is 16 residues long. The CDR3 loop reads CASSHPRRGSNQPQHF. CDR3 DNA: TGCGCCAGCAGCCATCCCCGTAGGGGTAGCAATCAGCCCCAGCATTTT.

This chain links TRBV5-6 with TRBJ2-3; the D gene is possibly TRBD2 (7 bases). Germline V gives CDR1 SGHDT, CDR2 YYEEEE. Trimming stripped 5 bases from V and 5 bases from J, with 18 bases between. The CDR3 covers 15 residues. The CDR3 here is CASRRGGPLGDTQYF. CDR3 in DNA: TGTGCCAGCAGGAGGGGGGGCCCGCTGGGAGATACGCAGTATTTT.

This chain links TRBV6-5 with TRBJ1-4, with TRBD1 as a possible D gene (6 bases). The CDR3 is made up of 14 amino acids. The V gene's germline CDR1 is MNHEY and CDR2 SVGAGI. V was shortened by 2 bases and J by 4 bases, with 8 bases between the two germline ends. This chain's CDR3 is CASSYRGGNEKLFF. CDR3 in DNA: TGTGCCAGCAGTTACAGGGGGGGTAATGAAAAACTGTTTTTT.

J is TRBJ1-1 and V is TRBV28; D is undetermined. The CDR3 runs to 15 residues. Germline lookup yields CDR1 MDHEN and CDR2 SYDVKM. Deletions cut 3 bases from V and 5 bases from J, with 16 bases between. The CDR3 spells CASSFPRGDGTEAFF. CDR3 DNA sequence: TGTGCCAGCAGTTTCCCCCGTGGCGACGGGACTGAAGCTTTCTTT.

V usage is TRBV25-1 and J usage is TRBJ1-1, with TRBD1 matching 7 bases. CDR3 length: 13 residues. Looked up from germline, CDR1 is MGHDK and CDR2 is SYGVNS. The junction had 8 bases not matched to a gene; V was cut back by 7 bases and J by 6 bases. The CDR3 nucleotides are TGTGCCAGCACCCGACAGGGAGGTGCTGAAGCTTTCTTT. Protein sequence: CASTRQGGAEAFF.

CDR3 nucleotides: TGTGCCAGCAGTTCATCACAGGGCGCTGGGGCCAACGTCCTGACTTTC. Translation gives CASSSSQGAGANVLTF. The chain combines TRBV6-2 or TRBV6-3 with TRBJ2-6; weak D call: TRBD1 (6 bases). CDR1 MNHEY and CDR2 SVGEGT come from the germline V gene. Trimming took off 4 bases at V and 2 bases at J, with 12 bases between the two ends. The CDR3 loop spans 16 amino acids.